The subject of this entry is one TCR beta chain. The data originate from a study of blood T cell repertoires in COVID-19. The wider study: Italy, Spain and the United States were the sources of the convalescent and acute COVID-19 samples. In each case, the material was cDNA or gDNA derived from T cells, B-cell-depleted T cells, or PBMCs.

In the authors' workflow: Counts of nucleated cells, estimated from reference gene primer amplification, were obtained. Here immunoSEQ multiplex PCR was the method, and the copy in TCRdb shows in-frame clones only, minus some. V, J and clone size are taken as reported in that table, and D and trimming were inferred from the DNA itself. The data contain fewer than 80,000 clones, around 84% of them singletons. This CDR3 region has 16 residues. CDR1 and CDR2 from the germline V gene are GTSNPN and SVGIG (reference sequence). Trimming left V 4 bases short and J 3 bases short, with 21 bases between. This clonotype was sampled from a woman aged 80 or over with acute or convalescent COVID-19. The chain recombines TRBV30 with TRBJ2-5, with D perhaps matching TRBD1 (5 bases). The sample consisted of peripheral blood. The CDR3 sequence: CAWIMDNPTLKETQYF. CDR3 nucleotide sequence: TGTGCCTGGATCATGGACAACCCCACCCTCAAAGAGACCCAGTACTTC.